Listed here are 27 T cell receptor beta chains from one sample, sequenced in a study of T-cell reconstitution after alpha-beta-depleted transplantation in children listed by TCRdb under 2016. This specimen's treatment or condition label, per the study, means: allogeneic hematopoietic cell transplantation with graft depleted of TCRalphabeta T cells and CD19 B cells. The library was generated by PCR. These reads were obtained on an Illumina HiSeq 2500. Molecular barcoding was employed in the preparation of TCR libraries, with unique molecular identifiers being used to normalize TCRbeta repertoire quantification. TCRdb reran the public reads through fastp at Q25 and MiXCR, keeping productive beta chains. Under each unique CDR3 protein, matching rows form one entry showing the most common genes and DNA. The sample table contains 450,000 to 550,000 distinct CDR3 sequences; only one count was recorded for about 10% of them. Jointly, the top ten make up about 14% of the sample.

The material sequenced was PBMCs, mostly from graft donor cells, taken 180 days after TCRalphabeta/CD19-depleted stem cell transplant. The receptors were sampled from a female patient aged 2-15 years who had a stem cell transplant for aplastic anemia, so the T cells may come from the graft donor.

This clonotype was picked up a small number of times. The CDR3 region is CASSLGAGGLNEQFF. The CDR3 DNA reads as TGTGCCAGCAGTTTAGGAGCGGGAGGGCTCAATGAGCAGTTCTTC. This rearrangement joins TRBV12-3 or TRBV12-4 to TRBJ2-1, with TRBD2 matching over 10 bases. This CDR3 has 15 amino acids. With 1 base clipped from V and 6 bases from J, the junction kept 3 bases outside the gene matches.

V gene TRBV7-8 combines with J gene TRBJ2-5; 7 nucleotides agree with TRBD2. After removal of 2 bases from V and 5 bases from J, the junction contained 5 bases not matched to a gene. Germline loops: CDR1 SGHVS, CDR2 FQNEAQ. There are 14 residues in the CDR3. In DNA form, the CDR3 reads TGTGCCAGCAGCTTATGGGGAGGGAAGGAGACCCAGTACTTC. Amino acid sequence: CASSLWGGKETQYF.

The chain recombines TRBV29-1 with TRBJ2-2; D not certain. Trimming removed 6 bases at V and 3 bases at J, with 17 bases between. Germline loops: CDR1 SQVTM, CDR2 ANQGSEA. This CDR3 is 15 amino acids long. The CDR3 loop reads CSVLTSSRYTGELFF. The CDR3 coding sequence is TGCAGCGTCCTGACATCTTCAAGATACACCGGGGAGCTGTTTTTT.

There are a few counts of this clonotype. This chain joins TRBV9 and TRBJ2-5; D possibly corresponds to TRBD1 (5 bases). The CDR3 contains 15 residues. The V gene's germline CDR1 is SGDLS and CDR2 YYNGEE. Trimming shortened V by 0 bases and J by 5 bases, and 14 bases separated the two germline ends. CDR3 loop: CASSVDGIGVETQYF. CDR3 DNA sequence: TGTGCCAGCAGCGTAGATGGGATAGGGGTGGAGACCCAGTACTTC.

The chain combines TRBV7-9 with TRBJ2-7; D is unresolved. The CDR3 extends over 16 amino acids. Trimming pared 0 bases from V and 2 bases from J, leaving 14 bases between. Germline V lookup: CDR1 SEHNR, CDR2 FQNEAQ (reference sequence). CDR3 protein: CASSLAHGLAPYEQYV. DNA for the CDR3: TGTGCCAGCAGCTTAGCGCATGGGTTGGCCCCCTACGAGCAGTACGTC.

Many counts were recorded for this clonotype. The CDR3, as DNA: TGCAGTGCCCCTCGACTAGCGGGCTCCTACAATGAGCAGTTCTTC. Amino acid sequence: CSAPRLAGSYNEQFF. The chain joins TRBV20-1 to TRBJ2-1; 10 nucleotides match TRBD2. The germline CDR1 and CDR2 sequences are DFQATT and SNEGSKA (reference sequence). The CDR3 runs 15 residues. Trimming took 6 bases from V and 0 from J; bases not matched to a gene: 5.

This clonotype has only a few counts. The chain couples TRBV4-3 to TRBJ1-2; possibly TRBD1 for D (6 bases). Germline assignment: CDR1 LGHNA and CDR2 YSLEER. This CDR3 is 14 amino acids long. The V gene lost 2 bases and the J gene lost 6 bases, with 13 bases spanning the gap. CDR3 sequence (DNA): TGCGCCAGCAGCCAAACGGACAGTCCTGATGGCTACACCTTC. Its translation: CASSQTDSPDGYTF.

V is TRBV3-1 and J is TRBJ2-7; D might be TRBD1 (6 bases). V lost 4 bases to trimming and J lost 6 bases, with 16 bases between them. The CDR3 runs 14 residues. The V gene's germline CDR1 is LGHDT and CDR2 YNNKEL (reference sequence). CDR3 DNA sequence: TGTGCCAGCAGCCGAGATCTTACAGGGAGCGAGCAGTACGTC. Translated, it gives CASSRDLTGSEQYV.

This rearrangement joins TRBV24-1 to TRBJ2-2, with 14 bases matching TRBD2. The V gene's germline CDR1 is KGHDR and CDR2 SFDVKD. The CDR3 covers 22 residues. The ends lost 3 bases at V and 1 base at J; junction bases unmatched: 15. The CDR3 nucleotides are TGTGCCACCAGTGATCCTGAACCTGACCCGGGACTAGCGGGAGAGAACACCGGGGAGCTGTTTTTT. Its protein is CATSDPEPDPGLAGENTGELFF.

In this sample, this clonotype turned up a few times. The rearrangement links TRBV5-1 to TRBJ1-6, with no clear D. This CDR3 is 15 amino acids long. In germline, CDR1 is SGHRS, CDR2 YFSETQ. V was trimmed by 1 base and J by 0 bases, leaving 5 bases between them. CDR3 DNA sequence: TGCGCCAGCAGCTTGATTAGCTCCTATAATTCACCCCTCCACTTT. Encoded protein: CASSLISSYNSPLHF.

The gene calls are TRBV4-1 and TRBJ1-1; no definite D call. V was pared by 0 bases and J by 1 base, with 18 bases between. Germline V gene data show CDR1 as MGHRA and CDR2 as YSYEKL. The CDR3 covers 18 residues. In DNA form, the CDR3 reads TGCGCCAGCAGCCAAGATCCATTGAACCGCGCTTCGAACACTGAAGCTTTCTTT. It yields the protein CASSQDPLNRASNTEAFF.

J is TRBJ2-1 and V is TRBV19; TRBD2 matches 9 bases. The CDR3 is made up of 16 amino acids. Germline CDR1 LNHDA, CDR2 SQIVND (reference sequence). Trimming took 6 bases from V and 10 from J; bases not matched to a gene: 16. The DNA of the CDR3 is TGTGCCAGTAGCCGGCAGGGCATAGCGGGAGCCTGGGAGCAGTTCTTC. Protein sequence: CASSRQGIAGAWEQFF. The full variable domain, rest sourced from reference TRBV19 and TRBJ2-1, is DGGITQSPKYLFRKEGQNVTLSCEQNLNHDAMYWYRQDPGQGLRLIYYSQIVNDFQKGDIAEGYSVSREKKESFPLTVTSAQKNPTAFYLCASSRQGIAGAWEQFFGPGTRLTVL.

V and J are TRBV10-3 and TRBJ2-7; no clear D gene. Per germline, CDR1 ENHRY and CDR2 SYGVKD. CDR3 length equals 13 residues. Trimming cost V 2 bases and J 3 bases, with 8 bases left between them. The CDR3 DNA reads as TGTGCCATCAGTGAGCAGAAACACTACGAGCAGTACTTC. This gives the protein CAISEQKHYEQYF.

The rearrangement joins TRBV7-2 to TRBJ2-5, with 8 nucleotides matching TRBD2. The CDR3 sequence is 15 residues long. With V trimmed by 5 bases and J by 1 base, 6 bases remained unmatched. Germline V lookup: CDR1 SGHTA, CDR2 FQGNSA. CDR3: CASSPGTRAQETQYF. The CDR3 bases are TGTGCCAGCAGCCCCGGGACTAGGGCCCAAGAGACCCAGTACTTC.

The chain uses TRBV21-1 and TRBJ2-1; the listed D gene, TRBD2, was not tested against the DNA. TRBV21-1 is a pseudogene. CDR3 length equals 20 residues. The CDR3 is CASSSRGGLTSGRPLNEQFF. The CDR3 coding sequence is TGTGCCAGCAGCAGTCGCGGGGGGTTGACTAGCGGGAGACCCCTCAATGAGCAGTTCTTC.

This clonotype was counted a few times. This chain uses TRBV10-3 with TRBJ1-5, with 8 positions matching TRBD1. Germline-derived CDR1 and CDR2 are ENHRY and SYGVKD. V trimming: 0 bases; J trimming: 7 bases; junction bases outside the gene matches: 2. The CDR3 sequence is 14 residues long. The chain's CDR3 is CAISESQGAQPQHF. CDR3 coding DNA: TGTGCCATCAGTGAGTCCCAGGGGGCCCAGCCCCAGCATTTT.

The chain recombines TRBV9 with TRBJ2-1, with D tentatively TRBD1 or TRBD2 (5 bases each). The V gene lost 3 bases and the J gene lost 10 bases, with 14 bases spanning the gap. Looked up from germline, CDR1 is SGDLS and CDR2 is YYNGEE. The CDR3 spans 13 residues. Written as DNA, the CDR3 is TGTGCCAGCAGCGGATATGGGGGTTGGGAGCAGTTCTTC. Translated: CASSGYGGWEQFF.

This clonotype was counted a few times. The chain links TRBV5-5 to TRBJ2-1; tentatively, D is TRBD1 (5 bases). Trimming removed 3 bases at V and 4 bases at J, with 14 bases between. Germline CDR1 reads SGHKS; CDR2 reads YYEKEE (reference sequence). The CDR3 is 15 residues long. CDR3 sequence: CASSWRDRLYNEQFF. The CDR3 bases are TGTGCCAGCAGCTGGAGAGACAGACTGTACAATGAGCAGTTCTTC.

DNA of the CDR3: TGCAGCACGTTAGACAGCAATCAAGAGACCCAGTACTTC. Translation: CSTLDSNQETQYF. The chain links TRBV29-1 to TRBJ2-5; weak D call: TRBD1 (5 bases). The CDR3 loop spans 13 amino acids. V gave up 8 bases and J gave up 2 bases, with 15 bases separating them. Germline lookup yields CDR1 SQVTM and CDR2 ANQGSEA.

This clonotype was counted between two and nine times. The genes are TRBV5-5 and TRBJ2-2, with D possibly being TRBD2 (5 bases). The ends were cut back, 0 bases at V and 3 bases at J, with 9 bases in the middle. The CDR3 length is 15 residues. From germline, CDR1 is SGHKS and CDR2 YYEKEE (reference sequence). CDR3 protein: CASSLERGHTGELFF. The CDR3 nucleotides read TGTGCCAGCAGCTTGGAGCGCGGGCACACCGGGGAGCTGTTTTTT. The full variable domain, in which reference TRBV5-5 and TRBJ2-2 provide the parts outside the CDR3, is DAGVTQSPTHLIKTRGQQVTLRCSPISGHKSVSWYQQVLGQGPQFIFQYYEKEERGRGNFPDRFSARQFPNYSSELNVNALLLGDSALYLCASSLERGHTGELFFGEGSRLTVL.

The gene calls are TRBV20-1 and TRBJ2-5, with TRBD2 identical over 7 bases. V lost 3 bases to trimming and J lost 5 bases; unmatched junction nucleotides: 3. The CDR3 runs to 12 residues. From germline, CDR1 is DFQATT and CDR2 SNEGSKA (reference sequence). This CDR3 reads CSARWGGETQYF. CDR3 bases: TGCAGTGCTAGGTGGGGAGGGGAGACCCAGTACTTC.

In this sample, this clonotype turned up a few times. This rearrangement joins TRBV7-9 to TRBJ2-1; TRBD2 aligns across 14 bases. This CDR3 has 15 amino acids. The germline gives CDR1 SEHNR, CDR2 FQNEAQ (reference sequence). V trimming: 5 bases; J trimming: 8 bases; junction bases outside the gene matches: 5. In nucleotides, the CDR3 is TGTGCCAGCAGCGGAACGGGACTAGCGGGAGATGAGCAGTTCTTC. Amino acids: CASSGTGLAGDEQFF.

This clonotype was seen at least ten times. The chain joins TRBV15 to TRBJ2-7; 12 positions agree with TRBD2. In germline, CDR1 is LNHNV, CDR2 YYDKDF (reference sequence). The V segment lost 5 bases and the J segment 7 bases; nucleotides outside the gene matches: 9. The CDR3 loop spans 15 amino acids. In DNA form, the CDR3 reads TGTGCCACCAGCTTGGGACTAGCGGGCTGGCTGGAGCAGTACGTC. It is translated as CATSLGLAGWLEQYV.

This clonotype has just a few counts. The chain recombines TRBV20-1 with TRBJ2-7, with unresolved D. Trimming left V 6 bases short and J 3 bases short, with 15 bases between. CDR3 length equals 13 residues. Germline CDR1 and CDR2: DFQATT and SNEGSKA (reference sequence). The CDR3 region is CSAKDGSFYEQYF. The DNA of the CDR3 is TGCAGTGCGAAAGACGGATCCTTCTACGAGCAGTACTTC.

The CDR3 coding sequence is TGCGCCAGCAGCTTCAGACTAGCTGACAATGAGCAGTTCTTC. Protein product: CASSFRLADNEQFF. The chain recombines TRBV5-1 with TRBJ2-1; 7 bases align to TRBD2. The CDR3 contains 14 residues. The V gene's germline CDR1 is SGHRS and CDR2 YFSETQ. V dropped 2 bases and J dropped 5; count of bases not matched to a gene: 4.

The sample holds many counts of this clonotype. The chain uses TRBV4-3 and TRBJ1-4; the match to TRBD1 covers 8 bases. Germline V CDR1 and CDR2: LGHNA, YSLEER. With 0 bases clipped from V and 8 bases from J, the junction kept 5 bases outside the gene matches. The CDR3 consists of 15 residues. This CDR3 is CASSQEGQGGEKLFF. Written as DNA, the CDR3 is TGCGCCAGCAGCCAAGAAGGACAGGGTGGAGAAAAACTGTTTTTT.

This clonotype has more than one count but fewer than ten. The chain's CDR3 is CASSPTLASGNTIYF. Here the CDR3 DNA reads TGTGCCAGCTCACCGACTCTCGCCTCTGGAAACACCATATATTTT. This chain joins TRBV18 and TRBJ1-3; D gene uncertain. The CDR3 has 15 residues. CDR1 KGHSH and CDR2 LQKENI come from the germline V gene. Trimming removed 3 bases at V and 0 bases at J, with 9 bases between.